A single sample is the source of the 9 T cell receptor beta chains below, sequenced in a study of sequential checkpoint blockade in melanoma. Here immunoSEQ multiplex PCR was the method, and the copy in TCRdb shows in-frame clones only, minus some. The table has 3,900 or so clones, less than 75% seen once. The treatment here: randomized to nivolumab then ipilimumab (arm A) or the reverse (arm B). Sequences were derived from CD8+ T cells sorted from blood (inferred from file names), sampled from a patient given nivolumab and ipilimumab in sequence. Receptors originate from a human patient with melanoma. Some clones in this sample may be carry-over from other donors' samples.

The chain uses TRBV27 and TRBJ2-1; D remains unclear. Looked up from germline, CDR1 is MNHEY and CDR2 is SMNVEV (reference sequence). The CDR3 covers 12 residues. The germline V and J ends were trimmed by 8 bases and 4 bases, with 9 bases remaining between them. The CDR3: CASLGLYNEQFF. The CDR3 DNA reads TGTGCCAGCTTGGGCCTATACAATGAGCAGTTCTTC.

This chain joins TRBV15 and TRBJ1-4; TRBD1 is a possible D gene (6 bases). V dropped 5 bases and J dropped 2 bases, with 9 bases sitting between them. The CDR3 spans 14 residues. Germline CDR1 and CDR2: LNHNV and YYDKDF (reference sequence). CDR3: CATSAGATNEKLFF. CDR3 DNA sequence: TGTGCCACCAGCGCGGGGGCTACTAATGAAAAACTGTTTTTT.

J is TRBJ1-6 and V is TRBV6-5; 11 bases map to TRBD1. Trimming at V came to 8 bases and at J to 10 bases, leaving 7 bases not matched to a gene. The CDR3 totals 14 residues. Germline loops: CDR1 MNHEY, CDR2 SVGAGI. The CDR3 reads CASSGGQGASPLHF. CDR3 DNA sequence: TGTGCCAGCTCCGGAGGACAGGGGGCATCACCCCTCCACTTT.

The CDR3 protein is CAISETRDYEQYF. The CDR3 DNA is TGTGCCATCAGTGAGACCCGGGACTACGAGCAGTACTTC. This chain joins TRBV10-3 and TRBJ2-7; D may be TRBD2 (5 bases). CDR1 and CDR2 (germline): ENHRY, SYGVKD. V dropped 2 bases and J dropped 3 bases, with 8 bases sitting between them. CDR3 length equals 13 residues.

This clone turned up a few times. This sequence joins TRBV4-1 and TRBJ1-1, with D possibly matching TRBD1 (5 bases). Germline CDR1 is MGHRA and CDR2 is YSYEKL. Deletions cut 3 bases from V and 0 bases from J, with 14 bases between. CDR3 length: 16 residues. The chain's CDR3 is CASSHTTVEMNTEAFF. The CDR3 nucleotides are TGCGCCAGCAGCCACACGACAGTAGAGATGAACACTGAAGCTTTCTTT.

The chain recombines TRBV2 with TRBJ2-6, with TRBD1 matching over 10 bases. V was pared by 7 bases and J by 2 bases, with 8 bases of the junction left unmatched. Germline V gene lookup returns CDR1 SNHLY and CDR2 FYNNEI. The CDR3 length is 17 residues. CDR3 loop: CASKLADRGTGANVLTF. CDR3 in DNA: TGTGCCAGCAAATTAGCGGACAGGGGGACTGGGGCCAACGTCCTGACTTTC.

J is TRBJ1-5 and V is TRBV4-3; possibly TRBD1 for D (6 bases). The CDR3 spans 16 residues. Looked up from germline, CDR1 is LGHNA and CDR2 is YSLEER. Trimming took 1 base from V and 0 from J, leaving 10 bases between them. The CDR3 sequence is CASSQGTEHSNQPQHF. The CDR3 DNA follows: TGCGCCAGCAGCCAAGGGACAGAACATAGCAATCAGCCCCAGCATTTT.

V is TRBV29-1 and J is TRBJ2-7, with TRBD2 matching over 8 bases. Germline CDR1 is SQVTM and CDR2 is ANQGSEA. The CDR3 has 14 amino acids. Trimming at V came to 6 bases and at J to 6 bases, leaving 13 bases not matched to a gene. CDR3 amino acids: CSVESAGAVFEQYF. The CDR3 bases are TGCAGCGTCGAGTCAGCGGGGGCCGTGTTCGAGCAGTACTTC.

The CDR3 nucleotides are TGTGCCAGCAGCTTTAGCGGGGGGGCCCCAGATACGCAGTATTTT. Encoded protein: CASSFSGGAPDTQYF. The chain couples TRBV7-6 to TRBJ2-3, with TRBD2 matching over 11 bases. After removal of 3 bases from V and 4 bases from J, the junction contained 3 bases not matched to a gene. The CDR3 consists of 15 residues. Germline V gene data show CDR1 as SGHVS and CDR2 as FNYEAQ.